This TCR beta chain was identified in a study of blood T cell repertoires in COVID-19. Study context: The samples span acute and convalescent COVID-19 from the United States, Italy and Spain. T cells, B-cell-depleted T cells, or PBMCs provided the cDNA or gDNA that served as material.

Seattle patient enrollment occurred during active infection, with longitudinal follow-up thereafter. How the authors handled the data: Nucleated cell counts were estimated from reference gene primer amplification. TCRdb's copy holds only in-frame clones and misses some; the assay was immunoSEQ multiplex PCR. V, J and clone size are taken as reported in that table, and D and trimming were inferred from the DNA itself. The sample holds 150,000 to 200,000 clones, roughly 76% seen once. Germline V lookup: CDR1 MNHNY, CDR2 SVGAGI (reference sequence). The CDR3 sequence is 12 residues long. Trimming removed 2 bases at V and 6 bases at J, with 7 bases between.

V gene TRBV6-6 combines with J gene TRBJ1-1; D ambiguous. Sequencing was done on a sample of peripheral blood. The source of this sequence is a woman aged 35 to 49 with COVID-19, enrolled during active disease. As DNA, the CDR3 is TGTGCCAGCAGTTACCTCCGAGCTGAAGCTTTCTTT. Translating gives CASSYLRAEAFF.